The clone carrying this T cell receptor beta chain was seen a handful of times. Sequencing was performed with immunoSEQ multiplex PCR; in TCRdb, only in-frame clones are kept and a portion is missing. The sample holds approximately 100,000 clones, 81% seen once. This sample is part of a study of blood T cell repertoires in COVID-19. The ends were cut back, 1 base at V and 6 bases at J, with 12 bases in the middle. CDR3 size: 14 residues. The germline V gene has CDR1 SGHTA and CDR2 FQGNSA. The chain is built from TRBV7-2 and TRBJ1-1; D uncertain. The sequenced sample consisted of peripheral blood. The sequence was obtained from a man in his fifties or sixties with acute or convalescent COVID-19. CDR3 DNA sequence: TGTGCCAGCAGCTTAGGGGCGGGGTGGGCTGAAGCTTTCTTT. Encoded protein: CASSLGAGWAEAFF.